This entry lists 8 T cell receptor beta chains sequenced from one sample in a study of cytomegalovirus exposure and HLA in healthy donors. 60 Vbeta and 13 Jbeta primers were used in PCR. The assay was immunoSEQ multiplex PCR, and TCRdb's table has in-frame clones only and misses some. Counted here are over 130,000 clones, around 65% occurring once; the ten biggest clones make up 1.8%. Sequenced sample: PBMCs. These receptors all come from a male donor in good health and CMV-seronegative.

The gene calls are TRBV7-3 and TRBJ2-2; D gene uncertain. The CDR3 runs 15 residues. Germline CDR1 SGHTA, CDR2 FQGTGA. The V end lost 5 bases, the J end lost 2 bases, and 12 bases lay between the germline ends. The CDR3 DNA is TGTGCCAGCAGCCCCGGGTTCGGAAACACCGGGGAGCTGTTTTTT. Translating gives CASSPGFGNTGELFF.

The table lists this clone with a few counts. The V call is TRBV10-3, the J call TRBJ1-2, with a weak D call TRBD1 (5 bases). Germline V gene data show CDR1 as ENHRY and CDR2 as SYGVKD. The CDR3 totals 15 residues. The V gene lost 0 bases and the J gene lost 9 bases, with 17 bases spanning the gap. CDR3 sequence reads: CAISESGGRGGSYTF. In nucleotides, the CDR3 is TGTGCCATCAGTGAGTCGGGGGGACGGGGCGGAAGCTACACCTTC.

V and J are TRBV21-1 and TRBJ1-2; the D segment call TRBD1 is taken from the table without a DNA check. TRBV21-1 is tagged as a pseudogene. The CDR3 runs 16 residues. The CDR3 sequence is CASRDRLRPINYGYTF. CDR3 sequence (DNA): TGTGCCAGCAGGGACAGGCTAAGACCCATTAACTATGGCTACACCTTC.

The rearrangement links TRBV25-1 to TRBJ1-1; D call uncertain. This CDR3 spans 12 amino acids. The V gene lost 6 bases and the J gene lost 4 bases, with 9 bases spanning the gap. Germline V gene lookup returns CDR1 MGHDK and CDR2 SYGVNS. For the CDR3, the DNA is TGTGCCAGCAGCCCAACCGGCACTGAAGCTTTCTTT. The encoded protein is CASSPTGTEAFF.

V is TRBV29-1 and J is TRBJ2-3; 7 bases fit TRBD2. Germline trimming cut 4 bases from V and 8 bases from J; bases unmatched to any gene: 12. The germline V gene encodes CDR1 SQVTM and CDR2 ANQGSEA. This CDR3 is 14 amino acids long. CDR3 coding DNA: TGCAGCGTTGTTTCGGGAGGCCGCGTCGGTACGCAGTATTTT. Amino acids: CSVVSGGRVGTQYF.

This chain uses TRBV28 with TRBJ2-5; 13 bases agree with TRBD2. V gave up 4 bases and J gave up 4 bases; unmatched junction bases: 3. Germline CDR1 reads MDHEN; CDR2 reads SYDVKM. This CDR3 region has 15 residues. The CDR3 DNA follows: TGTGCCAGCAGTTCACTAGCGGGGGGGGCAGAGACCCAGTACTTC. Translating gives CASSSLAGGAETQYF.

This chain joins TRBV6-1 and TRBJ1-3; TRBD1 aligns across 10 bases. The J segment lost 7 bases and the V segment lost 0 bases, leaving 6 bases of the junction unmatched. The CDR3 has 16 amino acids. Germline CDR1 MNHNS, CDR2 SASEGT. Written as DNA, the CDR3 is TGTGCCAGCAGTGAAGCGGGGGGGACAGGGGTTAACACCATATATTTT. Protein product: CASSEAGGTGVNTIYF.

The chain is built from TRBV7-8 and TRBJ1-2; a possible D gene is TRBD1 (5 bases). The CDR3 loop spans 15 amino acids. Between the trimmed V and J ends, which lost 2 bases and 0 bases, there was a span of 10 bases. Germline V gene data show CDR1 as SGHVS and CDR2 as FQNEAQ. The CDR3: CASSLFPTANYGYTF. CDR3 bases: TGTGCCAGCAGCTTATTTCCGACAGCTAACTATGGCTACACCTTC.